This T cell receptor (beta chain) was documented in a study of blood T cell repertoires in COVID-19. Study summary: Samples representing acute and convalescent COVID-19 were sourced from the United States, Italy and Spain. PBMCs, B-cell-depleted T cells, or T cells provided the cDNA or gDNA that made up the material.

Authors' data handling: Reference gene primer amplification yielded estimated nucleated cell counts. Generated by immunoSEQ multiplex PCR, the TCRdb table keeps only in-frame clones and is missing some. V, J and clone size reflect that table, while D and trimming were determined from the DNA. This sample has roughly 390,000 clones, with 85% found just once. V lost 2 bases, J lost 1 base, and 2 bases stayed unmatched. Germline CDR1 is KGHSH and CDR2 is LQKENI. This CDR3 spans 14 amino acids. V is TRBV18 and J is TRBJ2-7; 7 bases line up with TRBD1. Sequenced input: peripheral blood. The receptor was derived from a woman younger than 30 with acute or convalescent COVID-19. The CDR3 sequence is CASSPWDRSYEQYF. CDR3 nucleotides: TGTGCCAGCTCACCATGGGACAGATCCTACGAGCAGTACTTC.